This TCR beta chain was recorded in a study of identical twins. CDR1 and CDR2 from the germline V gene are MNHNS and SASEGT. CDR3 length equals 14 residues. V lost 5 bases to trimming and J lost 6 bases, with 11 bases between them. This clonotype has a handful of counts. From the 5' RACE reads, TCRdb called clonotypes with MiXCR, one entry per CDR3 protein. The sample shows 250,000 to 350,000 distinct CDR3 sequences, more than 6.5% of them seen only once. These data were likewise used in another study, on yellow fever vaccine responses in identical twins.

The TCR sequence derives from a woman between 18 and 30 years old in good health. This chain uses TRBV6-1 with TRBJ1-6; D is unresolved. The sample consisted of memory (CD45RO+) T cells sorted from blood. The CDR3 nucleotides are TGTGCCAGCAGTAGACTGACGGTTAATTCACCCCTCCACTTT. This encodes CASSRLTVNSPLHF.